These 20 T cell receptor beta chains originate from one sample sequenced in a study of CD8+ T cells in alopecia areata. RNA extraction was followed by reverse transcription into cDNA, which acted as the sequencing template. Repertoires were generated with immunoSEQ multiplex PCR, while TCRdb's copy carries only in-frame clones and drops some. The table lists around 100,000 clones, 44% of them singletons. Treatment here: oral pan-JAK inhibitor, 5-10 mg twice daily. This material consisted of CD8+ T cells sorted from blood, taken at week 24, from a patient treated with tofacitinib. Every receptor here comes from a human donor with alopecia areata.

The genes are TRBV9 and TRBJ2-2; D unresolved. CDR3 length: 14 amino acids. Trimming removed 6 bases at V and 1 base at J, with 10 bases between. In germline, CDR1 is SGDLS, CDR2 YYNGEE. CDR3 loop: CASNPTKNTGELFF. The CDR3 region has the DNA TGTGCCAGCAACCCCACGAAGAACACCGGGGAGCTGTTTTTT.

This clone was seen only once. Written as DNA, the CDR3 is TGTGCCAGCAGTTCGACGTCTCTAGCGGGTAGCTCCTACAATGAGCAGTTCTTC. Translation: CASSSTSLAGSSYNEQFF. The rearrangement links TRBV27 to TRBJ2-1; 8 positions agree with TRBD2. Trimming at V came to 4 bases and at J to 0 bases, leaving 11 bases not matched to a gene. CDR3 length equals 18 residues. CDR1 is MNHEY, CDR2 SMNVEV, per germline (reference sequence).

This chain links TRBV27 with TRBJ2-3; D tentatively fits TRBD1 or TRBD2 (5 bases each). Germline V gene sequence: CDR1 MNHEY, CDR2 SMNVEV (reference sequence). The V end was cut by 7 bases, the J end by 0 bases, with 11 bases between. The CDR3 has 14 amino acids. As DNA, the CDR3 is TGTGCCAGCACTCCTGGGGACAGCACAGATACGCAGTATTTT. It codes for CASTPGDSTDTQYF.

The V gene is TRBV11-2, the J gene TRBJ2-5; D may be TRBD2 (6 bases). Trimming cost V 3 bases and J 1 base, with 12 bases left between them. The CDR3 runs 15 residues. Germline V CDR1 and CDR2: SGHAT, FQNNGV. CDR3 DNA: TGTGCCAGCAGCTTCTACCGGGACTCCCAAGAGACCCAGTACTTC. Its protein is CASSFYRDSQETQYF.

This clone was seen more than once but under ten times. The chain combines TRBV29-1 with TRBJ2-7, with TRBD2 identical over 7 bases. This CDR3 spans 11 amino acids. The germline V gene has CDR1 SQVTM and CDR2 ANQGSEA. V lost 5 bases and J lost 2; bases outside the gene matches: 0. The CDR3 spells CSVSGAYEQYF. CDR3 sequence (DNA): TGCAGCGTTAGCGGGGCCTACGAGCAGTACTTC.

A remark on this clone: Germline and junction disagree at one end, which may indicate a read error. The CDR3: CASSRTNEQFF. CDR3 nucleotides: TGTGCCAGCAGCCGGACTAATGAGCAGTTCTTC. The chain joins TRBV4-1 to TRBJ2-1, with D tentatively TRBD2 (5 bases). CDR1 and CDR2 from the germline V gene are MGHRA and YSYEKL. The CDR3 covers 11 residues.

The CDR3 reads CASRARDTYYEQYF. The CDR3 DNA is TGTGCCAGCAGGGCGCGGGACACATACTACGAGCAGTACTTC. J is TRBJ2-5 and V is TRBV14; perhaps D is TRBD1 or TRBD2 (6 bases each). The end of the DNA aligns better with TRBJ2-7, so the J call may be wrong. The CDR3 extends over 14 amino acids. Germline V gives CDR1 SGHDN, CDR2 FVKESK.

V and J are TRBV5-1 and TRBJ2-5; tentatively, D is TRBD2 (5 bases). The V end lost 0 bases, the J end lost 5 bases, and 11 bases lay between the germline ends. Germline CDR1 reads SGHRS; CDR2 reads YFSETQ. The CDR3 has 14 residues. CDR3 sequence reads: CASSLAGIEETQYF. The CDR3 DNA is TGCGCCAGCAGCTTGGCCGGGATAGAGGAGACCCAGTACTTC.

The J gene is TRBJ1-2, the V gene TRBV2, with TRBD1 identical over 10 bases. Per the germline V gene, CDR1 is SNHLY and CDR2 is FYNNEI. CDR3 length: 16 residues. With V trimmed by 4 bases and J by 1 base, 6 bases remained unmatched. The CDR3 DNA is TGTGCCAGCAGTGGGGACAGGGGAGGTGGTAACTATGGCTACACCTTC. The encoded protein is CASSGDRGGGNYGYTF.

This chain uses TRBV15 with TRBJ2-1; D gene unclear. The CDR3 is 16 residues long. Trimming removed 0 bases at V and 0 bases at J, with 9 bases between. Germline lookup yields CDR1 LNHNV and CDR2 YYDKDF (reference sequence). In nucleotides, the CDR3 is TGTGCCACCAGCAGAGAGTCAGCGAGCTCCTACAATGAGCAGTTCTTC. This translates into CATSRESASSYNEQFF.

This clone was picked up a small number of times. The rearrangement joins TRBV28 to TRBJ2-5; D not certain. Looked up from germline, CDR1 is MDHEN and CDR2 is SYDVKM. Trimming stripped 6 bases from V and 5 bases from J, with 13 bases between. This CDR3 is built from 13 residues. The CDR3 DNA sequence: TGTGCCAGCAGATTGGCGGTGCGGGAGACCCAGTACTTC. Translation: CASRLAVRETQYF. Drawing the rest from reference TRBV28 and TRBJ2-5, the complete variable domain is DVKVTQSSRYLVKRTGEKVFLECVQDMDHENMFWYRQDPGLGLRLIYFSYDVKMKEKGDIPEGYSVSREKKERFSLILESASTNQTSMYLCASRLAVRETQYFGPGTRLLVL.

This chain connects TRBV9 to TRBJ2-2; 7 nucleotides agree with TRBD2. CDR3 size: 17 residues. V shed 4 bases and J 2 bases; nucleotides not matched to a gene: 11. Germline CDR1 reads SGDLS; CDR2 reads YYNGEE. The CDR3 region is CASSYGPSGYNTGELFF. The CDR3 coding sequence is TGTGCCAGCAGCTATGGGCCTAGCGGTTACAACACCGGGGAGCTGTTTTTT.

This clone counts as medium-sized (0.01 to 0.1%). The chain couples TRBV19 to TRBJ2-1; 10 nucleotides align to TRBD2. Unmatched junction bases numbered 11, after V lost 9 bases and J lost 6 bases. The CDR3 extends over 15 amino acids. CDR1 is LNHDA, CDR2 SQIVND, per germline (reference sequence). DNA of the CDR3: TGTGCCAGCACCCACGGAGCGGGAGGGTTCAATGAGCAGTTCTTC. This codes for CASTHGAGGFNEQFF.

The sample holds one count of this clone. The chain has TRBV9 and TRBJ2-2; 7 bases agree with TRBD2. The CDR3 consists of 17 residues. Germline CDR1 reads SGDLS; CDR2 reads YYNGEE. J gave up 5 bases and V 2 bases, and 12 bases lay outside the gene matches. CDR3 DNA: TGTGCCAGCAGCGTGGGAGTGAGCGGGATGGTGACCGGGGAGCTGTTTTTT. Protein sequence: CASSVGVSGMVTGELFF.

This clone was observed many times. The rearrangement links TRBV6-5 to TRBJ1-1, with unresolved D. From germline, CDR1 is MNHEY and CDR2 SVGAGI. This CDR3 is built from 13 residues. V was pared by 4 bases and J by 4 bases, with 10 bases between. CDR3 in DNA: TGTGCCAGCAGTTCACCATCCCGCACTGAAGCTTTCTTT. Amino acids: CASSSPSRTEAFF.

V is TRBV7-9 and J is TRBJ2-1; TRBD2 is a possible D gene (5 bases). The CDR3 covers 11 residues. V was shortened by 5 bases and J by 10 bases, with 9 bases between the two germline ends. Germline CDR1 reads SEHNR; CDR2 reads FQNEAQ (reference sequence). The CDR3 here is CASSTGGEQFF. The DNA of the CDR3 is TGTGCCAGCAGCACCGGCGGGGAGCAGTTCTTC.

This rearrangement joins TRBV9 to TRBJ1-1; possible D gene TRBD1, 5 bases. Germline-derived CDR1 and CDR2 are SGDLS and YYNGEE. This CDR3 comprises 15 residues. Between the trimmed V and J ends, which lost 4 bases and 2 bases, there was a span of 15 bases. The CDR3 sequence is CASSPGGTVNTEAFF. For the CDR3, the DNA is TGTGCCAGCAGCCCCGGGGGTACAGTCAACACTGAAGCTTTCTTT.

The table lists this clone with a few counts. This sequence joins TRBV19 and TRBJ2-5; possibly TRBD2 for D (5 bases). With 5 bases removed from V and 2 bases from J, the gap between germline ends came to 15 bases. The CDR3 totals 15 residues. Germline CDR1 reads LNHDA; CDR2 reads SQIVND (reference sequence). The CDR3, as DNA: TGTGCCAGTAGTCCGGGGAATGCAGAGCAAGAGACCCAGTACTTC. Translated: CASSPGNAEQETQYF.

The chain recombines TRBV28 with TRBJ1-1; no firm D call. This CDR3 region has 14 residues. Trimming shortened V by 4 bases and J by 4 bases, and 13 bases separated the two germline ends. Germline CDR1 MDHEN, CDR2 SYDVKM. CDR3 DNA sequence: TGTGCCAGCAGTTGGTCGCTATCCGGCACTGAAGCTTTCTTT. Translating it yields CASSWSLSGTEAFF.

The J gene is TRBJ2-1, the V gene TRBV4-1, with D perhaps given as TRBD1 or TRBD2 (5 bases each). The V end was cut by 3 bases, the J end by 9 bases, with 18 bases between. CDR3 length: 15 residues. The germline gives CDR1 MGHRA, CDR2 YSYEKL. The chain's CDR3 is CASSQRGPQPSEQFF. Here the CDR3 DNA reads TGCGCCAGCAGCCAGAGGGGACCTCAGCCCAGTGAGCAGTTCTTC.